The 3 T cell receptor beta chains given below trace back to one sample, sequenced in a study of shared clonotypes between healthy human individuals. Sequencing used immunoSEQ multiplex PCR; TCRdb keeps in-frame clones, though not all of them. The sample has about 680,000 clones; around 67% are singletons. Sequenced: memory CD4+ T cells sorted from blood. Subset: CD45RA-negative fraction. All receptors come from a woman in her twenties or thirties in good health.

This clone showed up just once. The chain uses TRBV5-1 and TRBJ2-7; 7 nucleotides match TRBD1. With V trimmed by 4 bases and J by 2 bases, 9 bases remained unmatched. The CDR3 covers 15 residues. From germline, CDR1 is SGHRS and CDR2 YFSETQ. The CDR3 region is CASSPGQRTTYEQYF. The CDR3 bases are TGCGCCAGCAGCCCGGGACAGCGCACTACCTACGAGCAGTACTTC.

The chain employs TRBV19 and TRBJ1-5, with D perhaps TRBD1 (6 bases). Trimming removed 7 bases at V and 0 bases at J, with 16 bases between. The CDR3 length is 16 residues. The germline V gene has CDR1 LNHDA and CDR2 SQIVND (reference sequence). The CDR3 protein is CASTPGGGHSNQPQHF. The CDR3 nucleotides are TGTGCCAGTACCCCGGGGGGGGGCCATAGCAATCAGCCCCAGCATTTT.

The V gene is TRBV19, the J gene TRBJ1-2; D perhaps matches TRBD1 (5 bases). The CDR3 contains 15 residues. Germline V gene data show CDR1 as LNHDA and CDR2 as SQIVND (reference sequence). The V end was cut by 4 bases, the J end by 4 bases, with 16 bases between. CDR3 region: CASSTWRGAGYGYTF. The DNA for the CDR3 is TGTGCCAGTAGTACTTGGAGGGGCGCGGGCTATGGCTACACCTTC.